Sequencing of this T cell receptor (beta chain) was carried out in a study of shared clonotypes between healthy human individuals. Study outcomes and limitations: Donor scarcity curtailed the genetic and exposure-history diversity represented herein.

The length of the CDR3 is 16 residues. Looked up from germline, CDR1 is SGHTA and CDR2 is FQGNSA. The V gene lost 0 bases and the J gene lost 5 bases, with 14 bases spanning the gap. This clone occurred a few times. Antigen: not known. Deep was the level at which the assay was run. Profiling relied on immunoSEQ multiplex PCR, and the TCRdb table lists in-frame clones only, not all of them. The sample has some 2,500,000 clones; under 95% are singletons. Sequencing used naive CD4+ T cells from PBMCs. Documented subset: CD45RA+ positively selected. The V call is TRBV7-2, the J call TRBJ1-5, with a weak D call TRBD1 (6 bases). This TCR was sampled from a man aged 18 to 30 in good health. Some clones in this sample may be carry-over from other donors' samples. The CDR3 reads CASSLAGGAPDQPQHF. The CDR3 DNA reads TGTGCCAGCAGCTTAGCGGGGGGCGCGCCGGATCAGCCCCAGCATTTT.